Listed here is a single T cell receptor (beta chain). V lost 5 bases and J lost 4, with 17 bases in between. The CDR3 sequence is 15 residues long. Unique molecular identifiers were attached to individual cDNA molecules. TCRdb called the 5' RACE reads again in MiXCR, with one record for every CDR3 protein. The table lists roughly 34,000 distinct CDR3 sequences, 7% to 7.5% of them singletons, with about 13% in the top ten. This record belongs to a study of early T cells in non-severe SARS-CoV-2 infection. About the research overall: Sequenced material consisted of bulk RNA (from unsorted whole blood), and chains were unpaired.

This sample comprised whole blood, obtained at baseline. The chain links TRBV12-3 or TRBV12-4 to TRBJ1-1, with unresolved D. The TCR originated in an adult who was a healthcare worker with PCR-confirmed SARS-CoV-2 infection or an uninfected control (not recorded which). In nucleotides, the CDR3 is TGTGCCAGCAGTCCCCTGGGTTCCGTGGGCACTGAAGCTTTCTTT. Translation gives CASSPLGSVGTEAFF.